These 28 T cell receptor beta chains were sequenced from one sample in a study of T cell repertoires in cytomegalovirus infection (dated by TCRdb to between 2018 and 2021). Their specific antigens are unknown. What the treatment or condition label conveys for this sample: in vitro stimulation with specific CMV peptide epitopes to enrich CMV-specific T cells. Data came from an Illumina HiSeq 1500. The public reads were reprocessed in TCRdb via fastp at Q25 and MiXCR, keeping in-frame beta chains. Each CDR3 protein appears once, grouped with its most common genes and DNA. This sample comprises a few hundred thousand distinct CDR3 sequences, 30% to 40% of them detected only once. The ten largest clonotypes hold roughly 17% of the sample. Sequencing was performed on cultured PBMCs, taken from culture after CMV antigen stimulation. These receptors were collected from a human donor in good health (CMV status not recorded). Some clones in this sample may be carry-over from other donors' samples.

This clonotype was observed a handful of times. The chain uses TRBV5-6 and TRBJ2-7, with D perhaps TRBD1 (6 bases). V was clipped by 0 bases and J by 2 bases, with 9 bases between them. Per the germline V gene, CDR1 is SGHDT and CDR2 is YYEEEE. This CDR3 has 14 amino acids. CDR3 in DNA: TGTGCCAGCAGCTTGGATGGGGGCCCCTACGAGCAGTACGTC. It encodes CASSLDGGPYEQYV.

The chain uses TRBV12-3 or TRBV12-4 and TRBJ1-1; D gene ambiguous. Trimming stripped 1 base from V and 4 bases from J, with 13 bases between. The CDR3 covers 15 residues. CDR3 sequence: CASSLGADIFTEAFF. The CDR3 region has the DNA TGTGCCAGCAGTTTAGGGGCAGACATTTTCACTGAAGCTTTCTTT.

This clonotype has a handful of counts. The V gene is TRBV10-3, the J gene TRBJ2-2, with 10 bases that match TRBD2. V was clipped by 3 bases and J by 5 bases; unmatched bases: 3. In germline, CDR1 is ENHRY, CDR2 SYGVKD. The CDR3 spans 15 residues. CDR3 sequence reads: CAISDSGRGTGELFF. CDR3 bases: TGTGCCATCAGTGACAGCGGGAGGGGGACCGGGGAGCTGTTTTTT.

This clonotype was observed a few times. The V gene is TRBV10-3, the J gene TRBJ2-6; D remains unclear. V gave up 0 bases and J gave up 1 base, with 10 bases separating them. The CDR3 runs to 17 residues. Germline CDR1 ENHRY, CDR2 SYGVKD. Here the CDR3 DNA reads TGTGCCATCAGTGAGTCAGGTCGGATATCTGGGGCCAACGTCCTGACTTTC. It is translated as CAISESGRISGANVLTF.

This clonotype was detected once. CDR3 DNA: TGCGCCAGCAGCTTAGGTAGCGGAAGCCTAGCCAAAAACATTCAGTACTTC. It is translated as CASSLGSGSLAKNIQYF. The gene calls are TRBV5-1 and TRBJ2-4, with D tentatively TRBD2 (6 bases). There are 17 residues in the CDR3. The V and J ends lost 2 bases and 0 bases respectively, with 15 bases between them. Germline assignment: CDR1 SGHRS and CDR2 YFSETQ.

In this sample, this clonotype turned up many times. The CDR3 bases are TGTGCCAGCAGCTCCCTGGGCGGGGATCAGCCCCAGCATTTT. Translation: CASSSLGGDQPQHF. V is TRBV7-2 and J is TRBJ1-5, with D unclear. CDR3 size: 14 residues. V lost 4 bases and J 5 bases, leaving 12 bases between the germline ends. CDR1 SGHTA and CDR2 FQGNSA come from the germline V gene.

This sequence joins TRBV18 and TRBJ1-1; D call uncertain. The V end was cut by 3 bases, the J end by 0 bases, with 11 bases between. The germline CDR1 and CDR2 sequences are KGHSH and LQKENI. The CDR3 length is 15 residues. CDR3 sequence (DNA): TGTGCCAGCTCACCCCTCGCAGTGATGAACACTGAAGCTTTCTTT. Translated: CASSPLAVMNTEAFF. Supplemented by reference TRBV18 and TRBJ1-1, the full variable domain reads NAGVMQNPRHLVRRRGQEARLRCSPMKGHSHVYWYRQLPEEGLKFMVYLQKENIIDESGMPKERFSAEFPKEGPSILRIQQVVRGDSAAYFCASSPLAVMNTEAFFGQGTRLTVV.

The CDR3 spells CASSSTGLGYEQYF. CDR3 bases: TGTGCCAGCAGCTCAACAGGGCTTGGTTACGAGCAGTACTTC. This rearrangement joins TRBV7-2 to TRBJ2-7; D perhaps matches TRBD1 (6 bases). CDR1 is SGHTA and CDR2 is FQGNSA in the germline V gene. This CDR3 is 14 amino acids long. V was trimmed by 4 bases and J by 4 bases, leaving 14 bases between them. Supplemented by reference TRBV7-2 and TRBJ2-7, the full variable domain reads GAGVSQSPSNKVTEKGKDVELRCDPISGHTALYWYRQSLGQGLEFLIYFQGNSAPDKSGLPSDRFSAERTGGSVSTLTIQRTQQEDSAVYLCASSSTGLGYEQYFGPGTRLTVT.

The CDR3 loop is CASSPRINVRRRDTEAFF. The CDR3 DNA reads TGTGCCAGCAGCCCCCGTATTAACGTAAGGCGACGGGACACTGAAGCTTTCTTT. This chain uses TRBV7-8 with TRBJ1-1; D uncertain. The CDR3 has 18 amino acids. Per the germline V gene, CDR1 is SGHVS and CDR2 is FQNEAQ. V was clipped by 5 bases and J by 3 bases, with 25 bases between them. Full variable domain (outside the CDR3, taken from reference TRBV7-8 and TRBJ1-1): GAGVSQSPRYKVAKRGQDVALRCDPISGHVSLFWYQQALGQGPEFLTYFQNEAQLDKSGLPSDRFFAERPEGSVSTLKIQRTQQEDSAVYLCASSPRINVRRRDTEAFFGQGTRLTVV.

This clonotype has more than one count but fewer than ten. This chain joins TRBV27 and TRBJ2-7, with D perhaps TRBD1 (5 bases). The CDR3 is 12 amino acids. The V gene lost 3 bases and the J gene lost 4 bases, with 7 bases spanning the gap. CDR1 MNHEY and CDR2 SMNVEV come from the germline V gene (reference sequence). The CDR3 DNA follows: TGTGCCAGCAGTTTGAAGGGGTACGAGCAGTACTTC. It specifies CASSLKGYEQYF.

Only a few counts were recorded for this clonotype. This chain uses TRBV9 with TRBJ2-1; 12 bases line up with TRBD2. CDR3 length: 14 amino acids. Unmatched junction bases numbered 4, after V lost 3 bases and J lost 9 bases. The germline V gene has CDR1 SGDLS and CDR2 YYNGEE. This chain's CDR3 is CASSGTSGVGEQFF. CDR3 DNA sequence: TGTGCCAGCAGCGGGACTAGCGGGGTGGGTGAGCAGTTCTTC.

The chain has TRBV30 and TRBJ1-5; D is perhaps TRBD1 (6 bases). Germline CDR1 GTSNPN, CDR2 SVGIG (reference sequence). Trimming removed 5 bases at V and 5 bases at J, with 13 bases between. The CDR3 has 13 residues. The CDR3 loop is CAWGSGADQPQHF. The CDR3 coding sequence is TGTGCCTGGGGCTCAGGGGCGGATCAGCCCCAGCATTTT.

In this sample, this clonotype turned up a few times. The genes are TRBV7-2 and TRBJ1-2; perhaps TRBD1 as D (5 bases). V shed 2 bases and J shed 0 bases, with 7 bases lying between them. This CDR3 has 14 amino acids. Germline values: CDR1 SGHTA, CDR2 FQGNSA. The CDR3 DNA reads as TGTGCCAGCAGCTTACTAGGGGCTAACTATGGCTACACCTTC. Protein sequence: CASSLLGANYGYTF. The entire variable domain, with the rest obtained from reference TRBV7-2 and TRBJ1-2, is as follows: GAGVSQSPSNKVTEKGKDVELRCDPISGHTALYWYRQSLGQGLEFLIYFQGNSAPDKSGLPSDRFSAERTGGSVSTLTIQRTQQEDSAVYLCASSLLGANYGYTFGSGTRLTVV.

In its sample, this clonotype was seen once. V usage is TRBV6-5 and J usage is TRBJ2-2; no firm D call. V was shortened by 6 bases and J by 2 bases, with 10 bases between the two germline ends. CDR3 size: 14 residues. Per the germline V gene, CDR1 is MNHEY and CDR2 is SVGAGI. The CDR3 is CASRPTLNTGELFF. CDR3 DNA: TGTGCCAGCAGACCCACTCTCAACACCGGGGAGCTGTTTTTT.

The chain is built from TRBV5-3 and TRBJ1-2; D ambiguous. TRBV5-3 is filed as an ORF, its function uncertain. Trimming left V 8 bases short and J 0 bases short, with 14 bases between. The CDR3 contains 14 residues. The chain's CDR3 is CASSGNRSNYGYTF. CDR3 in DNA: TGTGCCAGCAGCGGGAACAGATCTAACTATGGCTACACCTTC.

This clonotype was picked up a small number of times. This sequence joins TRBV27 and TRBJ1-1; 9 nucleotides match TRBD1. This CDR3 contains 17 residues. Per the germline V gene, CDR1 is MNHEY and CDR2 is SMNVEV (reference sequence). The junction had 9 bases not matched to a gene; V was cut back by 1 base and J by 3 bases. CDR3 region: CASSLFGTGWGDTEAFF. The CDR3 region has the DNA TGTGCCAGCAGTTTATTTGGGACAGGGTGGGGGGACACTGAAGCTTTCTTT.

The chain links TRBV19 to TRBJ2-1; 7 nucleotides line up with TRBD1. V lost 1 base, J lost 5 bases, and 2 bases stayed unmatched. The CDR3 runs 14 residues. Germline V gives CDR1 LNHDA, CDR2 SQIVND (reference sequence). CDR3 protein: CASSIGQGHNEQFF. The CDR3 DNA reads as TGTGCCAGTAGTATAGGACAGGGTCACAATGAGCAGTTCTTC.

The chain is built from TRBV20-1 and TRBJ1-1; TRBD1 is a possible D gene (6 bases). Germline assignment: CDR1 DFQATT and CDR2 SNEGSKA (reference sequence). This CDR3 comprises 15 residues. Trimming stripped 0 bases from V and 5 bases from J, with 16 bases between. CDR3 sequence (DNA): TGCAGTGCTAGAGATATATCCATCAGGGGTACTGAAGCTTTCTTT. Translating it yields CSARDISIRGTEAFF.

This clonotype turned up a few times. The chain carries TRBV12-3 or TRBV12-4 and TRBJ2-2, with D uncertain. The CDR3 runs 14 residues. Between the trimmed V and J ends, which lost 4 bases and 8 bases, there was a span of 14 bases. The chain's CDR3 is CASSSQTVAGELFF. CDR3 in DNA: TGTGCCAGCAGTTCCCAGACCGTGGCGGGGGAGCTGTTTTTT.

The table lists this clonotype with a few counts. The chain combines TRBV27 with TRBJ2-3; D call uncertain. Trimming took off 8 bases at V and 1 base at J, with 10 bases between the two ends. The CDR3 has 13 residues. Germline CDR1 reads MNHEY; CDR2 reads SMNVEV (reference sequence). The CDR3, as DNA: TGTGCCAGCCATCAATCCGGCACAGATACGCAGTATTTT. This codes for CASHQSGTDTQYF.

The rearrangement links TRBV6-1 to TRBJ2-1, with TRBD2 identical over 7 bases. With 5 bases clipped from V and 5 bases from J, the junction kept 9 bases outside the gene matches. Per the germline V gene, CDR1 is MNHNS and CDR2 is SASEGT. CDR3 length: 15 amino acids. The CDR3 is CASSYGLAVHNEQFF. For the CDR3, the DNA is TGTGCCAGCAGTTACGGTCTAGCGGTTCACAATGAGCAGTTCTTC.

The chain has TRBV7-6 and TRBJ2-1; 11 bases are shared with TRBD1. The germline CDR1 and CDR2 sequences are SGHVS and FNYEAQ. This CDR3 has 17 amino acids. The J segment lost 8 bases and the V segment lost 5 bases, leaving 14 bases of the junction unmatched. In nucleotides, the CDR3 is TGTGCCAGCAGCCCTAGTGACGGGACAGGGGGTTTTCATGAGCAGTTCTTC. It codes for CASSPSDGTGGFHEQFF. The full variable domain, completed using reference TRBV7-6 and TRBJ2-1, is GAGVSQSPRYKVTKRGQDVALRCDPISGHVSLYWYRQALGQGPEFLTYFNYEAQQDKSGLPNDRFSAERPEGSISTLTIQRTEQRDSAMYRCASSPSDGTGGFHEQFFGPGTRLTVL.

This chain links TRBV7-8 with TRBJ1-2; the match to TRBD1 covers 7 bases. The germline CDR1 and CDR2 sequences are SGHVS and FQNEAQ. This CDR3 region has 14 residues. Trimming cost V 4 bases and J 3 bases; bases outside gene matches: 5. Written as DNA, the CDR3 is TGTGCCAGCAGCTCCGGACAGGCCCACTATGGCTACACCTTC. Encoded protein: CASSSGQAHYGYTF.

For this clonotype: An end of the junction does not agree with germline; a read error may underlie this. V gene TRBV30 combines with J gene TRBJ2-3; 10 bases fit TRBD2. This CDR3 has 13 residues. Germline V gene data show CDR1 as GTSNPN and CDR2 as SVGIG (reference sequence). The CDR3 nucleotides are TGTGCCTCGAGTAGCGGGGGGTTCGGTACGCAGTATTTT. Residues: CASSSGGFGTQYF.

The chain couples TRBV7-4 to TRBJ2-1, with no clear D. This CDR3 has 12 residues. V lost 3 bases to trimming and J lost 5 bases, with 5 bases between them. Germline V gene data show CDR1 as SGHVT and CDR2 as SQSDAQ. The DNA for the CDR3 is TGTGCCAGCAGCTTCACGAACAATGAGCAGTTCTTC. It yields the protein CASSFTNNEQFF.

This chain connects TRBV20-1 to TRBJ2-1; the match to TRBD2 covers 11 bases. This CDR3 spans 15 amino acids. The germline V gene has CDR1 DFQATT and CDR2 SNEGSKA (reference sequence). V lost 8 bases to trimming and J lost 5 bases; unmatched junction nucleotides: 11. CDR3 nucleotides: TGCAGTTGGCCTAGCGGGAGGATCTTTGACAATGAGCAGTTCTTC. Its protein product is CSWPSGRIFDNEQFF.

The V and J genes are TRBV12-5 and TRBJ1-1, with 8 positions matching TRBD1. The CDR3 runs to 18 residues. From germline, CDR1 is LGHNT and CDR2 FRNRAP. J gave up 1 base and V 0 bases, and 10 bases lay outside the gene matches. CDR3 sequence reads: CASGLVNAARGPNTEAFF. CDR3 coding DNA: TGTGCTAGTGGTTTGGTCAACGCGGCCAGGGGGCCGAACACTGAAGCTTTCTTT.

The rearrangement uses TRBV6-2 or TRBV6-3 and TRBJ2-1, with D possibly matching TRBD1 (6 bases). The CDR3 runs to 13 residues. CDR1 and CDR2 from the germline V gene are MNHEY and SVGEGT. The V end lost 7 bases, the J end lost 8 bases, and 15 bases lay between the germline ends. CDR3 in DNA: TGTGCCAGCACCCCGGTGGGGGCATATGAGCAGTTCTTC. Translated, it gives CASTPVGAYEQFF.